This T cell receptor (beta chain) was profiled in a study of T cells in Graves' hyperthyroidism and ophthalmopathy. RNA transcripts served as the template for amplifying TCR beta CDR3 regions. An initial round of RT-PCR targeting the TCR CDR3 relied on the HTBI primer set. Each CDR3 protein gets one entry after TCRdb re-called the multiplex PCR reads with MiXCR. The sample records fewer than 700,000 distinct CDR3 sequences, 17% being singletons. This clonotype was counted a few times. The sequence came from a woman younger than 35 with Graves' ophthalmopathy. The sample was blood.

The CDR3 DNA is TGTGCCAGCAGCTTAACCCCCACTAGCGGGGCTTCCTACAATGAGCAGTTCTTC. This gives the protein CASSLTPTSGASYNEQFF. The chain recombines TRBV7-3 with TRBJ2-1, with TRBD2 matching 10 bases. V lost 0 bases and J lost 1; bases outside the gene matches: 6. The CDR3 loop spans 18 amino acids. Germline V gives CDR1 SGHTA, CDR2 FQGTGA.